The 11 T cell receptor beta chains in this list originate from one sample, sequenced in a study of T cell repertoires in cytomegalovirus infection. TCRdb independently ran MiXCR on the reads; one entry per CDR3 protein. The sample carries about 130,000 distinct CDR3 sequences, roughly a quarter recorded once. No antigen has been assigned to these receptors. The sequencing sample was made of PBMCs, sequenced either directly or after in vitro stimulation (not recorded which). The source is a human donor in good health (CMV status not recorded). Some clones in this sample may be carry-over from other donors' samples.

This clonotype was detected ten times or more. The chain carries TRBV6-2 or TRBV6-3 and TRBJ1-1; a possible D gene is TRBD1 (5 bases). Germline assignment: CDR1 MNHEY and CDR2 SVGEGT. V lost 0 bases and J 8 bases, leaving 13 bases between the germline ends. The CDR3 has 14 residues. The CDR3 DNA follows: TGTGCCAGCAGTTACTCGAGAGACAGTCTCGAAGCTTTCTTT. Its translation: CASSYSRDSLEAFF.

This clonotype was counted only a few times. V and J are TRBV6-2 or TRBV6-3 and TRBJ1-4; D is undetermined. V was cut by 6 bases and J by 6 bases, with 14 bases left in between. The CDR3 spans 14 residues. Germline V gene lookup returns CDR1 MNHEY and CDR2 SVGEGT. This CDR3 is CASSEVMEDEKLFF. CDR3 DNA: TGTGCCAGCAGCGAAGTTATGGAGGATGAAAAACTGTTTTTT.

The gene calls are TRBV20-1 and TRBJ2-5, with 8 bases identical to TRBD1. The trim removed 1 base at V and 0 bases at J, leaving 4 bases unmatched. This CDR3 has 15 amino acids. Per the germline V gene, CDR1 is DFQATT and CDR2 is SNEGSKA (reference sequence). The CDR3 DNA is TGCAGTGCTAGAGGCCGGGACAGGTACCAAGAGACCCAGTACTTC. Protein: CSARGRDRYQETQYF.

This clonotype was detected ten times or more. The chain is built from TRBV12-3 or TRBV12-4 and TRBJ2-1; the D gene could be TRBD1 or TRBD2 (6 bases each). V lost 6 bases to trimming and J lost 10 bases, with 13 bases between them. This CDR3 spans 12 amino acids. The CDR3 DNA follows: TGTGCCAGCAGGCCCCCCGGGGGCGAGCAGTTCTTC. Its protein is CASRPPGGEQFF.

This clonotype was seen only a few times. The V gene is TRBV12-3 or TRBV12-4, the J gene TRBJ1-1; TRBD1 aligns across 7 bases. The V segment lost 5 bases and the J segment 3 bases; nucleotides outside the gene matches: 12. This CDR3 region has 16 residues. CDR3 sequence: CASSPRQGRPDTEAFF. The CDR3 DNA follows: TGTGCCAGCAGTCCTCGACAGGGAAGGCCGGACACTGAAGCTTTCTTT.

The chain carries TRBV18 and TRBJ2-3; D is unresolved. V lost 5 bases and J lost 5, with 8 bases in between. From germline, CDR1 is KGHSH and CDR2 LQKENI. CDR3 size: 12 residues. The CDR3 loop reads CASSAVEDTQYF. Written as DNA, the CDR3 is TGTGCCAGCTCAGCCGTCGAAGATACGCAGTATTTT. The full variable domain, completed using reference TRBV18 and TRBJ2-3, is NAGVMQNPRHLVRRRGQEARLRCSPMKGHSHVYWYRQLPEEGLKFMVYLQKENIIDESGMPKERFSAEFPKEGPSILRIQQVVRGDSAAYFCASSAVEDTQYFGPGTRLTVL.

The sample holds many counts of this clonotype. The chain has TRBV14 and TRBJ2-1; 7 bases agree with TRBD2. V trimming: 0 bases; J trimming: 2 bases; junction bases outside the gene matches: 4. Germline CDR1 SGHDN, CDR2 FVKESK. The CDR3 is 16 residues long. The CDR3, as DNA: TGTGCCAGCAGCCAAGAAGGCGGGAGTCCCTACAATGAGCAGTTCTTC. It specifies CASSQEGGSPYNEQFF.

The genes are TRBV12-3 or TRBV12-4 and TRBJ1-1; tentatively, D is TRBD1 (5 bases). CDR3 length: 15 amino acids. With 7 bases removed from V and 1 base from J, the gap between germline ends came to 16 bases. CDR3 DNA sequence: TGTGCCAGCAACCTGGGGAGGGGTAGGAACACTGAAGCTTTCTTT. Translation gives CASNLGRGRNTEAFF.

This clonotype was picked up a small number of times. A read error may account for a junction end that differs from germline. V and J are TRBV7-7 and TRBJ2-1; 9 bases align to TRBD2. CDR1 SSHAT and CDR2 FNYEAQ come from the germline V gene (reference sequence). This CDR3 has 16 residues. CDR3 sequence: CASSLGVSGSIDEQFF. In DNA, the CDR3 is TGTGCTAGCAGCTTAGGGGTTAGCGGGAGTATCGATGAGCAGTTCTTC.

This clonotype was found once. The J gene is TRBJ2-7, the V gene TRBV6-6, with 9 bases identical to TRBD2. This CDR3 is 14 amino acids long. Germline lookup yields CDR1 MNHNY and CDR2 SVGAGI (reference sequence). V was clipped by 3 bases and J by 6 bases; unmatched bases: 6. CDR3 residues: CASSYSGRRAEQYF. The CDR3 DNA follows: TGTGCCAGCAGTTATAGCGGGAGAAGGGCCGAGCAGTACTTC.

In its sample, this clonotype was seen a few times. The chain couples TRBV7-9 to TRBJ1-1; maybe TRBD1 (5 bases). Germline-derived CDR1 and CDR2 are SEHNR and FQNEAQ (reference sequence). The ends were cut back, 3 bases at V and 8 bases at J, with 13 bases in the middle. The CDR3 is 13 amino acids. CDR3: CASSLSRGVEAFF. The CDR3 DNA reads TGTGCCAGCAGCTTGTCCCGGGGCGTCGAAGCTTTCTTT.